The 19 T cell receptor beta chains listed next were all sequenced from one sample in a study of T cells in Graves' hyperthyroidism and ophthalmopathy (dated by TCRdb to about 2019). Libraries were built with multiplex PCR. The run used an Illumina HiSeq 2000. The TCR beta CDR3 regions were amplified from RNA transcripts. The first round of RT-PCR for the TCR CDR3 was performed with the HTBI primer set and the Qiagen OneStep RT-PCR kit. In-frame beta chains were kept once TCRdb had trimmed the public reads at Q25 with fastp and called clones with MiXCR. Identical CDR3 proteins give one entry, which carries the most common genes and DNA. The sample includes about 620,000 distinct CDR3 sequences, with about 17% observed a single time. Less than 4.5% of the sample goes to the ten largest clones. Sequences were obtained from blood. The receptors shown here come from a woman aged 25-40 years with Graves' hyperthyroidism.

This clonotype was seen more than once but under ten times. This chain connects TRBV12-3 or TRBV12-4 to TRBJ2-2, with a tentative D call TRBD1 (6 bases). Trimming left V 6 bases short and J 2 bases short, with 13 bases between. The CDR3 sequence is 15 residues long. In DNA form, the CDR3 reads TGTGCCAGCAGGGAACCGGGACAAAACACCGGGGAGCTGTTTTTT. Its protein is CASREPGQNTGELFF.

This clonotype was recorded a few times. This chain uses TRBV7-6 with TRBJ2-2; D call uncertain. V dropped 5 bases and J dropped 0 bases, with 13 bases sitting between them. From germline, CDR1 is SGHVS and CDR2 FNYEAQ. This CDR3 has 16 amino acids. This chain's CDR3 is CASSPLGRTNTGELFF. CDR3 DNA: TGTGCCAGCAGCCCCTTGGGCAGGACGAACACCGGGGAGCTGTTTTTT.

This clonotype was seen at least ten times. V is TRBV19 and J is TRBJ1-2; tentative D call: TRBD1 (5 bases). Germline V lookup: CDR1 LNHDA, CDR2 SQIVND (reference sequence). Trimming left V 3 bases short and J 2 bases short, with 7 bases between. This CDR3 is 13 amino acids long. CDR3 loop: CASSMEGNYGYTF. In DNA, the CDR3 is TGTGCCAGTAGTATGGAGGGGAACTATGGCTACACCTTC. Based on the CDR3 plus reference TRBV19 and TRBJ1-2, the full variable domain is DGGITQSPKYLFRKEGQNVTLSCEQNLNHDAMYWYRQDPGQGLRLIYYSQIVNDFQKGDIAEGYSVSREKKESFPLTVTSAQKNPTAFYLCASSMEGNYGYTFGSGTRLTVV.

This clonotype has at least ten counts. The gene calls are TRBV28 and TRBJ2-1, with 9 bases matching TRBD2. The CDR3 spans 15 residues. V shed 2 bases, J shed 7 bases, and the junction held 6 bases outside the gene matches. Looked up from germline, CDR1 is MDHEN and CDR2 is SYDVKM. The CDR3 DNA sequence: TGTGCCAGCAGTTTAGCGGGAGGGCCTACTAATGAGCAGTTCTTC. Protein product: CASSLAGGPTNEQFF.

The chain combines TRBV20-1 with TRBJ1-4, with a tentative D call TRBD1 (6 bases). CDR1 is DFQATT and CDR2 is SNEGSKA in the germline V gene (reference sequence). The CDR3 consists of 16 residues. V lost 0 bases and J 3 bases, leaving 14 bases between the germline ends. CDR3 sequence (DNA): TGCAGTGCTAGAGAGCTGGGGGCGCTCCCTAATGAAAAACTGTTTTTT. It codes for CSARELGALPNEKLFF.

This clonotype was picked up many times. This rearrangement joins TRBV11-2 to TRBJ2-5, with D possibly called TRBD1 or TRBD2 (5 bases each). The CDR3 sequence is 13 residues long. Germline-derived CDR1 and CDR2 are SGHAT and FQNNGV. V shed 6 bases and J shed 2 bases, with 10 bases lying between them. As DNA, the CDR3 is TGTGCCAGCAGTCGGGGCAGGCAAGAGACCCAGTACTTC. Translation gives CASSRGRQETQYF.

This clonotype was detected a few times. V gene TRBV5-5 combines with J gene TRBJ2-7; TRBD2 is a possible D gene (6 bases). The V end lost 5 bases, the J end lost 3 bases, and 21 bases lay between the germline ends. This CDR3 has 16 residues. The germline V gene encodes CDR1 SGHKS and CDR2 YYEKEE (reference sequence). The CDR3 is CASSLLGSAGIYEQYF. The CDR3 region has the DNA TGTGCCAGCAGTTTATTAGGTAGCGCGGGGATCTACGAGCAGTACTTC.

The CDR3 spells CAISGGRTGGSSYEQYF. The CDR3 DNA is TGTGCCATCAGTGGAGGGCGAACAGGGGGCTCGTCATACGAGCAGTACTTC. The chain joins TRBV10-3 to TRBJ2-7; 9 nucleotides match TRBD1. Germline assignment: CDR1 ENHRY and CDR2 SYGVKD. The CDR3 sequence is 17 residues long. Germline trimming cut 4 bases from V and 4 bases from J; bases unmatched to any gene: 14.

This CDR3 reads CASSLPGTGGETQYF. The CDR3 region has the DNA TGTGCCAGCAGTCTTCCCGGGACAGGGGGGGAGACCCAGTACTTC. This sequence joins TRBV28 and TRBJ2-5; TRBD1 matches 11 bases. This CDR3 region has 15 residues. V shed 5 bases, J shed 5 bases, and the junction held 7 bases outside the gene matches. CDR1 is MDHEN and CDR2 is SYDVKM in the germline V gene.

This clonotype was observed many times. The V call is TRBV30, the J call TRBJ1-1, with D maybe TRBD1 (6 bases). There are 16 residues in the CDR3. In germline, CDR1 is GTSNPN, CDR2 SVGIG (reference sequence). Trimming took 0 bases from V and 1 from J, leaving 15 bases between them. CDR3 sequence reads: CAWSVFREGGNTEAFF. The DNA for the CDR3 is TGTGCCTGGAGTGTGTTCAGGGAAGGGGGGAACACTGAAGCTTTCTTT.

Many counts were recorded for this clonotype. The V call is TRBV20-1, the J call TRBJ2-7, with TRBD2 matching 8 bases. This CDR3 is 12 amino acids long. Germline values: CDR1 DFQATT, CDR2 SNEGSKA (reference sequence). V gave up 3 bases and J gave up 2 bases; unmatched junction bases: 0. The CDR3 protein is CSASSGAYEQYF. In nucleotides, the CDR3 is TGCAGTGCTAGTAGCGGGGCCTACGAGCAGTACTTC.

At least ten counts were recorded for this clonotype. The rearrangement links TRBV20-1 to TRBJ2-5, with a tentative D call TRBD1 (5 bases). Deletions cut 4 bases from V and 0 bases from J, with 9 bases between. The germline V gene encodes CDR1 DFQATT and CDR2 SNEGSKA (reference sequence). The CDR3 has 13 amino acids. CDR3 coding DNA: TGCAGTGCTACCGCAGGGTACCAAGAGACCCAGTACTTC. It specifies CSATAGYQETQYF.

The CDR3 region is CASSPTGTRAGELFF. CDR3 nucleotides: TGTGCCAGCAGCCCAACAGGGACGAGGGCCGGGGAGCTGTTTTTT. V usage is TRBV7-2 and J usage is TRBJ2-2; perhaps TRBD1 as D (6 bases). The V end lost 5 bases, the J end lost 6 bases, and 16 bases lay between the germline ends. This CDR3 comprises 15 residues. The germline CDR1 and CDR2 sequences are SGHTA and FQGNSA.

Remarks on this clonotype: This may arise from a read error, as a much more abundant clone is one base away. The chain employs TRBV28 and TRBJ2-7; D unclear. The CDR3 consists of 12 residues. In germline, CDR1 is MDHEN, CDR2 SYDVKM. Between the trimmed V and J ends, which lost 2 bases and 3 bases, there was a span of 5 bases. This chain's CDR3 is CASSLRHYEQYF. DNA for the CDR3: TGTGCCAGCAGTTTAAGACACTACGAGCAGTACTTC.

V is TRBV6-6 and J is TRBJ2-5; 10 bases match TRBD1. There are 16 residues in the CDR3. V shed 0 bases and J 5 bases; nucleotides not matched to a gene: 6. Looked up from germline, CDR1 is MNHNY and CDR2 is SVGAGI (reference sequence). The CDR3 reads CASSYSTGGIGETQYF. Here the CDR3 DNA reads TGTGCCAGCAGTTACTCGACAGGGGGCATAGGGGAGACCCAGTACTTC.

The chain has TRBV6-2 or TRBV6-3 and TRBJ2-2, with 7 nucleotides matching TRBD1. V was clipped by 8 bases and J by 0 bases; unmatched bases: 3. CDR1 MNHEY and CDR2 SVGEGT come from the germline V gene. CDR3 length: 14 amino acids. The CDR3 region has the DNA TGTGCCAGCGGGACAGACACGAACACCGGGGAGCTGTTTTTT. Amino acids: CASGTDTNTGELFF.

This clonotype was observed a handful of times. The rearrangement joins TRBV20-1 to TRBJ2-7; D is unclear. CDR1 and CDR2 (germline): DFQATT, SNEGSKA (reference sequence). Between the trimmed V and J ends, which lost 6 bases and 2 bases, there was a span of 17 bases. The CDR3 spans 14 residues. CDR3 DNA: TGCAGTGCGAACAGCTTCTTTTCGACCTACGAGCAGTACTTC. Its protein product is CSANSFFSTYEQYF.

Concerning this clonotype itself: An end of the junction does not agree with germline; a read error may underlie this. V gene TRBV7-9 combines with J gene TRBJ2-3, with TRBD1 as a possible D gene (6 bases). This CDR3 has 16 amino acids. CDR1 is SEHNR, CDR2 FQNEAQ, per germline (reference sequence). Written as DNA, the CDR3 is TGTGCCGGCAGCATCAGACCGGGACACCACACAGATACGCAGTATTTT. This sequence encodes CAGSIRPGHHTDTQYF.

This clonotype was recorded many times. The chain carries TRBV20-1 and TRBJ2-3; a weak D match, TRBD2 (5 bases). V was clipped by 3 bases and J by 4 bases, with 14 bases between them. Germline V gene data show CDR1 as DFQATT and CDR2 as SNEGSKA (reference sequence). The length of the CDR3 is 14 residues. The CDR3: CSASARGNADTQYF. Written as DNA, the CDR3 is TGCAGTGCTAGTGCTAGAGGGAACGCAGATACGCAGTATTTT.